The rows below give T cell receptor beta chains drawn from one sample of a study of blood T cell repertoires in COVID-19. Clones were read by immunoSEQ multiplex PCR, and TCRdb kept only the in-frame ones, dropping some. The sample shows 50,000 to 70,000 clones, approximately 82% of them seen only once. The material sequenced was peripheral blood. These receptors were obtained from a woman aged 55-70 years with acute or convalescent COVID-19. Each CDR3 is given with its conserved first and last residue. D genes are given only for firm matches. Not every row has a clone size; where given, it reads once, few, many or a size class.

j_call,cdr3_length,v_call,d_call,clone_size,cdr3_nt,cdr3_aa
TRBJ1-5,15,TRBV11-2,TRBD1,few,TGTGCCAGCAGCTTAGCAGCGACAGGGGAACAGCCCCAGCATTTT,CASSLAATGEQPQHF
TRBJ1-1,15,TRBV6-6,TRBD1,.,TGTGCCAGCAGTCAACCGGGACAGGGCAACACTGAAGCTTTCTTT,CASSQPGQGNTEAFF
TRBJ1-2,14,TRBV6-6,.,.,TGTGCCAGCAGTCGAGGGGCAGGGGCCTATGGCTACACCTTC,CASSRGAGAYGYTF
TRBJ1-5,17,TRBV5-1,TRBD1,.,TGCGCCAGCAGCCCCGAGGGACAGGGAGGTAGCAATCAGCCCCAGCATTTT,CASSPEGQGGSNQPQHF
TRBJ1-1,12,TRBV6-5,.,.,TGTGCCAGCACTGCAGGGAACACTGAAGCTTTCTTT,CASTAGNTEAFF
TRBJ1-4,16,TRBV3-1/TRBV3-2,.,once,TGTGCCAGCAGCCAAGACATATGGACAGTTGATGAAAAACTGTTTTTT,CASSQDIWTVDEKLFF
TRBJ1-4,14,TRBV19,TRBD1,.,TGTGCCAGCCGGGACAGGGGTCTAAATGAAAAACTGTTTTTT,CASRDRGLNEKLFF
TRBJ2-3,14,TRBV6-5,.,.,TGTGCCAGCAGTTCCCCGGGACTTCTAGATACGCAGTATTTT,CASSSPGLLDTQYF
TRBJ1-2,13,TRBV5-5,.,once,TGTGCCAGCAGCTTGGGACAGTTCTATGGCTACACCTTC,CASSLGQFYGYTF
TRBJ2-1,15,TRBV5-1,TRBD1,few,TGCGCCAGCAGCTCGACGTCCCGGGACAGGACTGGTCAGTTCTTC,CASSSTSRDRTGQFF
TRBJ2-3,14,TRBV27,TRBD2,once,TGTGCCAGCGCTTTAGCGGGGGGAGCAGATACGCAGTATTTT,CASALAGGADTQYF
TRBJ1-4,14,TRBV5-1,.,once,TGCGCCAGCAGCTTGCGGCAGGGAAATGAAAAACTGTTTTTT,CASSLRQGNEKLFF
TRBJ1-2,13,TRBV6-5,.,.,TGTGCCAGCAGTTCGGACATTTTCTATGGCTACACCTTC,CASSSDIFYGYTF
TRBJ2-1,15,TRBV10-3,TRBD1,once,TGTGCCATCAGTGAGGGGACAGGGGGCCCGAATGAGCAGTTCTTC,CAISEGTGGPNEQFF
TRBJ1-2,15,TRBV5-4,.,.,TGTGCCAGCAGCTTGGAGAGGGAGGCGGTTGGGGGCTACACCTTC,CASSLEREAVGGYTF
TRBJ1-1,14,TRBV4-2,.,.,TGTGCCAGCAGCCATGCACAGGGAAACACTGAAGCTTTCTTT,CASSHAQGNTEAFF